The 14 T cell receptor beta chains given below trace back to one sample, sequenced in a study of blood T cell repertoires in COVID-19. Here immunoSEQ multiplex PCR was the method, and the copy in TCRdb shows in-frame clones only, minus some. The sample has 290,000 or so clones, around nine tenths seen once; the top ten hold over 1%. The sample consisted of peripheral blood. The receptors come from a man aged 65-85 years with acute or convalescent COVID-19.

The CDR3 nucleotides are TGTGCCAGCAGCTTAGGAGCCAGGGCGACCTATGGCTACACCTTC. Amino acid sequence: CASSLGARATYGYTF. The J gene is TRBJ1-2, the V gene TRBV7-2; possibly TRBD1 for D (5 bases). V was pared by 1 base and J by 4 bases, with 13 bases between. Germline V gives CDR1 SGHTA, CDR2 FQGNSA. The CDR3 is 15 residues long.

J is TRBJ1-1 and V is TRBV7-2; tentatively, D is TRBD1 (6 bases). This CDR3 region has 15 residues. The germline gives CDR1 SGHTA, CDR2 FQGNSA. The V and J ends lost 1 base and 6 bases respectively, with 15 bases between them. CDR3 sequence (DNA): TGTGCCAGCAGCTTAGTTGTCAGGGGTACTCCTGAAGCTTTCTTT. Its translation: CASSLVVRGTPEAFF.

This sequence joins TRBV24-1 and TRBJ1-3; tentative D call: TRBD1 (5 bases). Trimming shortened V by 4 bases and J by 3 bases, and 15 bases separated the two germline ends. CDR1 and CDR2 (germline): KGHDR, SFDVKD. The CDR3 is 16 amino acids. Written as DNA, the CDR3 is TGTGCCACCAGTGAGACTGGGGTCGGGGGTGGAAACACCATATATTTT. This codes for CATSETGVGGGNTIYF.

The rearrangement joins TRBV30 to TRBJ1-3; a weak D match, TRBD1 (5 bases). This CDR3 has 13 residues. Trimming pared 3 bases from V and 6 bases from J, leaving 12 bases between. Germline V gene lookup returns CDR1 GTSNPN and CDR2 SVGIG (reference sequence). In DNA form, the CDR3 reads TGTGCCTGGAGCGCAACAGGAGTAAACACCATATATTTT. Encoded protein: CAWSATGVNTIYF. The full variable domain, completed using reference TRBV30 and TRBJ1-3, is SQTIHQWPATLVQPVGSPLSLECTVEGTSNPNLYWYRQAAGRGLQLLFYSVGIGQISSEVPQNLSASRPQDRQFILSSKKLLLSDSGFYLCAWSATGVNTIYFGEGSWLTVV.

This clone has a count of ten or more. The gene calls are TRBV20-1 and TRBJ2-1; 15 bases align to TRBD2. CDR1 is DFQATT, CDR2 SNEGSKA, per germline (reference sequence). The trim removed 3 bases at V and 7 bases at J, leaving 4 bases unmatched. CDR3 length: 15 residues. The CDR3 DNA follows: TGCAGTGCTAGTACCGGGACTAGCGGGGGGAATGAGCAGTTCTTC. Encoded protein: CSASTGTSGGNEQFF.

The V gene is TRBV6-5, the J gene TRBJ2-7; 9 bases map to TRBD1. Germline CDR1 reads MNHEY; CDR2 reads SVGAGI. J was trimmed by 5 bases and V by 6 bases; bases with no gene match: 8. The CDR3 length is 14 residues. For the CDR3, the DNA is TGTGCCAGCAGAAACAGGGGGCGCCTCCACGAGCAGTACTTC. This translates into CASRNRGRLHEQYF.

The chain recombines TRBV4-3 with TRBJ2-3, with 7 positions matching TRBD2. The CDR3 sequence is 17 residues long. Germline CDR1 LGHNA, CDR2 YSLEER. V was pared by 2 bases and J by 7 bases, with 15 bases of the junction left unmatched. The CDR3 reads CASSQHGRGEGPYTQYF. The CDR3, as DNA: TGCGCCAGCAGCCAACACGGTCGGGGGGAGGGCCCTTATACGCAGTATTTT.

The chain combines TRBV5-1 with TRBJ1-1; D perhaps matches TRBD1 (5 bases). The CDR3 sequence is 14 residues long. The V and J ends lost 4 bases and 1 base respectively, with 11 bases between them. CDR1 is SGHRS, CDR2 YFSETQ, per germline. This CDR3 reads CASSPDTSNTEAFF. For the CDR3, the DNA is TGCGCCAGCAGCCCGGACACATCGAACACTGAAGCTTTCTTT.

The chain links TRBV24-1 to TRBJ2-5; 14 bases align to TRBD2. Trimming at V came to 2 bases and at J to 0 bases, leaving 4 bases not matched to a gene. Per the germline V gene, CDR1 is KGHDR and CDR2 is SFDVKD. This CDR3 has 18 residues. CDR3 DNA sequence: TGTGCCACCAGTGATTCGACTAGCGGGGGGGTGTACCAAGAGACCCAGTACTTC. It is translated as CATSDSTSGGVYQETQYF.

The CDR3 reads CASSNPGQPNNEQFF. As DNA, the CDR3 is TGTGCCAGCAGCAACCCGGGACAGCCCAACAATGAGCAGTTCTTC. The V and J genes are TRBV5-4 and TRBJ2-1; 7 positions agree with TRBD1. The CDR3 length is 15 residues. Germline CDR1 is SGHNT and CDR2 is YYREEE (reference sequence). V shed 4 bases, J shed 5 bases, and the junction held 9 bases outside the gene matches.

The CDR3 DNA reads as TGTGCCAGCTCATCTCAACAGGGACAAGAGACCCAGTACTTC. Translated, it gives CASSSQQGQETQYF. The chain carries TRBV18 and TRBJ2-5, with D possibly matching TRBD1 (6 bases). This CDR3 contains 14 residues. Germline V CDR1 and CDR2: KGHSH, LQKENI. The V and J ends lost 5 bases and 2 bases respectively, with 12 bases between them.

This rearrangement joins TRBV10-3 to TRBJ1-1, with TRBD1 matching over 8 bases. Looked up from germline, CDR1 is ENHRY and CDR2 is SYGVKD. The CDR3 consists of 13 residues. Losses at the gene ends were 7 bases for V and 7 bases for J; bases not matched to a gene: 8. CDR3 region: CAIMGTGEDEAFF. CDR3 nucleotide sequence: TGTGCCATCATGGGGACAGGAGAGGATGAAGCTTTCTTT.

The chain combines TRBV2 with TRBJ2-3; 10 bases match TRBD1. From germline, CDR1 is SNHLY and CDR2 FYNNEI. This CDR3 spans 15 amino acids. Germline trimming cut 4 bases from V and 8 bases from J; bases unmatched to any gene: 9. CDR3: CASSGRDRGLGTQYF. The CDR3 bases are TGTGCCAGCAGTGGCCGGGACAGGGGACTGGGTACGCAGTATTTT.

This rearrangement joins TRBV5-1 to TRBJ2-7; TRBD2 matches at 16 bases. The germline gives CDR1 SGHRS, CDR2 YFSETQ. Trimming at V came to 2 bases and at J to 4 bases, leaving 9 bases not matched to a gene. The CDR3 contains 18 residues. DNA for the CDR3: TGCGCCAGCAGCTTCGGGACTAGCGGGGGGGCAGCGGTGTACGAGCAGTACTTC. It translates to CASSFGTSGGAAVYEQYF.